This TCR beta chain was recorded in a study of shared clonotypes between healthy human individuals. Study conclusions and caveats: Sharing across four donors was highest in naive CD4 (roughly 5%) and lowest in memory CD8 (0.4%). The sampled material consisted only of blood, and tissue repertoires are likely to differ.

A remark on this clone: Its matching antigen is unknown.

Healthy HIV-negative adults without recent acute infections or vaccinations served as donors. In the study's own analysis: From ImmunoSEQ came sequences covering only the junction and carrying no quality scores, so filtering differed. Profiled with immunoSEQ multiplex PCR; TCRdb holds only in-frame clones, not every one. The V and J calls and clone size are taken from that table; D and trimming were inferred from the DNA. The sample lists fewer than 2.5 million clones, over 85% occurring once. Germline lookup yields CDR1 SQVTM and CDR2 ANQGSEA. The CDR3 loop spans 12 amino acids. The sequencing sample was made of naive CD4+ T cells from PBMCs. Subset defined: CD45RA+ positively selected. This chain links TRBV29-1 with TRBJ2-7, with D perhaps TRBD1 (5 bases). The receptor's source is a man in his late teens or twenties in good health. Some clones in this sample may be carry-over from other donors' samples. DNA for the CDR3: TGCAGTTACTCGGACACATCCTACGAGCAGTACTTC. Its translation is CSYSDTSYEQYF.